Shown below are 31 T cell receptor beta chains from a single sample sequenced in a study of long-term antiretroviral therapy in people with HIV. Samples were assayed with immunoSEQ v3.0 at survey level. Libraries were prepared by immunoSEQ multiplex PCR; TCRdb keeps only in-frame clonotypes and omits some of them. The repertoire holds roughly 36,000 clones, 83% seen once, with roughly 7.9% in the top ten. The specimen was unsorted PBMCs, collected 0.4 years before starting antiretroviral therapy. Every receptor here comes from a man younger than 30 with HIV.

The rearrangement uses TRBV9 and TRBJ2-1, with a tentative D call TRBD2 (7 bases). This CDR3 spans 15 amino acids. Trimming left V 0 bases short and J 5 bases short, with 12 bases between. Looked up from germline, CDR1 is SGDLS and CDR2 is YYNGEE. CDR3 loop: CASSVGGGRDNEQFF. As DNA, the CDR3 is TGTGCCAGCAGCGTAGGGGGGGGCCGGGACAATGAGCAGTTCTTC.

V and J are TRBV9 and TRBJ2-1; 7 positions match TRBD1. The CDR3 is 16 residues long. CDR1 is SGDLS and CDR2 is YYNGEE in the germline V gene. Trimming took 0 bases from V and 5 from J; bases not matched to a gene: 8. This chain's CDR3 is CASSVANPQGDNEQFF. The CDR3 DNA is TGTGCCAGCAGCGTAGCTAACCCTCAGGGGGACAATGAGCAGTTCTTC.

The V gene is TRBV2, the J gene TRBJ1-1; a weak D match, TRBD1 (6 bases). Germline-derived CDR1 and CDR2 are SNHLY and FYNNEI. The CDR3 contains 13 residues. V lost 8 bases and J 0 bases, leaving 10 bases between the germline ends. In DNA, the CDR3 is TGTGCCAGCGGGGGCCTCATGAACACTGAAGCTTTCTTT. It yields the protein CASGGLMNTEAFF.

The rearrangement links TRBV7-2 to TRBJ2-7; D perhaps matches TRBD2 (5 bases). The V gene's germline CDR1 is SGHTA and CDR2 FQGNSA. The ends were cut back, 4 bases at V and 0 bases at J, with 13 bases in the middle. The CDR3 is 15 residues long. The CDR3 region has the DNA TGTGCCAGCAGCTCCGCGGGCTCGAGCTCCTACGAGCAGTACTTC. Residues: CASSSAGSSSYEQYF. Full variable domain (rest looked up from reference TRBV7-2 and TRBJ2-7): GAGVSQSPSNKVTEKGKDVELRCDPISGHTALYWYRQSLGQGLEFLIYFQGNSAPDKSGLPSDRFSAERTGGSVSTLTIQRTQQEDSAVYLCASSSAGSSSYEQYFGPGTRLTVT.

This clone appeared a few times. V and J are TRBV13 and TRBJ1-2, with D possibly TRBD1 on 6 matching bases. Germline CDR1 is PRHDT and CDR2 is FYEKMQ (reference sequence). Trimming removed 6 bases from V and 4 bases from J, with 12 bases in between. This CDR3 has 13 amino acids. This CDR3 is CASSPRQAYGYTF. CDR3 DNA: TGTGCCAGCAGTCCACGACAGGCCTATGGCTACACCTTC. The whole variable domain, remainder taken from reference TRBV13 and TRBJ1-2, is AAGVIQSPRHLIKEKRETATLKCYPIPRHDTVYWYQQGPGQDPQFLISFYEKMQSDKGSIPDRFSAQQFSDYHSELNMSSLELGDSALYFCASSPRQAYGYTFGSGTRLTVV.

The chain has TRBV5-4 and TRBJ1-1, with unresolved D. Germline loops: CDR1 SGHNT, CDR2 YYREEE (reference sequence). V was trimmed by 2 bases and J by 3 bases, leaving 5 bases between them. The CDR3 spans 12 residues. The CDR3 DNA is TGTGCCAGCAGCTTTATAGACACTGAAGCTTTCTTT. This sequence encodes CASSFIDTEAFF. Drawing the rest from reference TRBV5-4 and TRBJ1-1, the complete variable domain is ETGVTQSPTHLIKTRGQQVTLRCSSQSGHNTVSWYQQALGQGPQFIFQYYREEENGRGNFPPRFSGLQFPNYSSELNVNALELDDSALYLCASSFIDTEAFFGQGTRLTVV.

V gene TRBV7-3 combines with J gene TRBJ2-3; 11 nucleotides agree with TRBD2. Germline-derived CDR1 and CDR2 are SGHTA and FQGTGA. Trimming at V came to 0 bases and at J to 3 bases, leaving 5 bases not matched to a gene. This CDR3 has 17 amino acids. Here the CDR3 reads CASSLTGGLAVTDTQYF. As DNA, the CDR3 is TGTGCCAGCAGCTTAACCGGGGGACTAGCGGTAACAGATACGCAGTATTTT. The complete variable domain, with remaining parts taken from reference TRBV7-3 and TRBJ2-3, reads GAGVSQTPSNKVTEKGKYVELRCDPISGHTALYWYRQSLGQGPEFLIYFQGTGAADDSGLPNDRFFAVRPEGSVSTLKIQRTERGDSAVYLCASSLTGGLAVTDTQYFGPGTRLTVL.

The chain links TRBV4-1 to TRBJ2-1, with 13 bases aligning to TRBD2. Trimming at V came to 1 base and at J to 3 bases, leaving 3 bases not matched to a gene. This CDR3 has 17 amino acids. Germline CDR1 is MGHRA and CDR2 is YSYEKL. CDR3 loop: CASSQAGLAGDYNEQFF. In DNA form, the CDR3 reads TGCGCCAGCAGCCAAGCCGGACTAGCGGGAGACTACAATGAGCAGTTCTTC.

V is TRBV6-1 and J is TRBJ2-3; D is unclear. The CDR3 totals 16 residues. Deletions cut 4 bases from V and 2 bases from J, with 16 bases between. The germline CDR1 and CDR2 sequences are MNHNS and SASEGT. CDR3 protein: CASSVRWPDFTDTQYF. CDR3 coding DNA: TGTGCCAGCAGTGTAAGGTGGCCCGATTTCACAGATACGCAGTATTTT.

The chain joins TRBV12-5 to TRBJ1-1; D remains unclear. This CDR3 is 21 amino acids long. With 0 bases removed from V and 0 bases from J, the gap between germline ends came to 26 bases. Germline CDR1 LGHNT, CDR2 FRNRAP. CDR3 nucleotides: TGTGCTAGTGGTTTGGTTCTCTGGGGTGGGTCGACATGGGAGTTGAACACTGAAGCTTTCTTT. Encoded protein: CASGLVLWGGSTWELNTEAFF.

The CDR3, as DNA: TGCAGTGCCATGCCGGTGGGCACGCAGTATTTT. This translates into CSAMPVGTQYF. The V gene is TRBV20-1, the J gene TRBJ2-3; D is undetermined. Trimming removed 6 bases from V and 9 bases from J, with 13 bases in between. The CDR3 spans 11 residues. Germline V lookup: CDR1 DFQATT, CDR2 SNEGSKA (reference sequence).

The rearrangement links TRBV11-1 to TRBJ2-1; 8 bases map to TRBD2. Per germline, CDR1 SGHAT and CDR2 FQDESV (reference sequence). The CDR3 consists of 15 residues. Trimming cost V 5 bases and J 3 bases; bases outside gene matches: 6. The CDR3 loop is CASSLGSGIYNEQFF. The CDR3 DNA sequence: TGTGCCAGCAGCCTCGGTAGCGGGATCTACAATGAGCAGTTCTTC.

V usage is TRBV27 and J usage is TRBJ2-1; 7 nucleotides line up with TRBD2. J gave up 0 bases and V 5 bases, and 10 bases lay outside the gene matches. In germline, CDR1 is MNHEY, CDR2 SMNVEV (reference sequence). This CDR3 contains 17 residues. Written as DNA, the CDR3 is TGTGCCAGCAGTCGGGTAAGGGGCGGGAGCTCCTACAATGAGCAGTTCTTC. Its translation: CASSRVRGGSSYNEQFF.

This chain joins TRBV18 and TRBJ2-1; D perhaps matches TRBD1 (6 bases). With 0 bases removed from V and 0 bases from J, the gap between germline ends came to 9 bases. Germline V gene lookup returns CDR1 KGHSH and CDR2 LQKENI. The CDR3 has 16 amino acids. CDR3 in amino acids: CASSPPQGSSYNEQFF. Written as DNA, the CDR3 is TGTGCCAGCTCACCACCGCAGGGGAGCTCCTACAATGAGCAGTTCTTC.

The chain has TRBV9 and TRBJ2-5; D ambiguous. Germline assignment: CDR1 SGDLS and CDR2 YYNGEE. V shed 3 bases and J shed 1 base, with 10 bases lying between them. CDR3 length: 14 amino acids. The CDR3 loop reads CASSGSLSQETQYF. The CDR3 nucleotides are TGTGCCAGCAGCGGCTCTCTTTCCCAAGAGACCCAGTACTTC.

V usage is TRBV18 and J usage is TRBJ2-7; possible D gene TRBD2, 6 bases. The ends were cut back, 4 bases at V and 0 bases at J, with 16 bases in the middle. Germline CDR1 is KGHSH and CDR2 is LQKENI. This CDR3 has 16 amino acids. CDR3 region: CASSQPGLESSYEQYF. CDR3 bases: TGTGCCAGCTCACAGCCGGGACTCGAAAGCTCCTACGAGCAGTACTTC. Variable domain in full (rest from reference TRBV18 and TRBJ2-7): NAGVMQNPRHLVRRRGQEARLRCSPMKGHSHVYWYRQLPEEGLKFMVYLQKENIIDESGMPKERFSAEFPKEGPSILRIQQVVRGDSAAYFCASSQPGLESSYEQYFGPGTRLTVT.

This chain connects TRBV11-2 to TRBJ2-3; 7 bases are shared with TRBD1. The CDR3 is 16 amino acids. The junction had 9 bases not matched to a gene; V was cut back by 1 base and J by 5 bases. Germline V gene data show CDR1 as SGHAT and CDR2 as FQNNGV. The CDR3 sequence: CASSLALTGFGDTQYF. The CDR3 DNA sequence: TGTGCCAGCAGCTTAGCCCTGACAGGGTTCGGAGATACGCAGTATTTT.

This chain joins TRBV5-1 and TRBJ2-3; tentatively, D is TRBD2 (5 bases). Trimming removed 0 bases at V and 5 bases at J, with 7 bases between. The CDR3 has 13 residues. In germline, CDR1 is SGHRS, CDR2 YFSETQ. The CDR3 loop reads CASSLAGEDTQYF. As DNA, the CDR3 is TGCGCCAGCAGCTTGGCCGGGGAAGATACGCAGTATTTT. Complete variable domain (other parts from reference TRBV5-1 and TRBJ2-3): KAGVTQTPRYLIKTRGQQVTLSCSPISGHRSVSWYQQTPGQGLQFLFEYFSETQRNKGNFPGRFSGRQFSNSRSEMNVSTLELGDSALYLCASSLAGEDTQYFGPGTRLTVL.

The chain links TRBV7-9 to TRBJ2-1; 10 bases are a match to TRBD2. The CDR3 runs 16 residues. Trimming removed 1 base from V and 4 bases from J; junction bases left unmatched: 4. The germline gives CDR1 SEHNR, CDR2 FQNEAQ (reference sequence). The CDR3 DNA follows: TGTGCCAGCAGCTTAGTGGGGACTAGCGTTTACAATGAGCAGTTCTTC. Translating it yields CASSLVGTSVYNEQFF.

The CDR3 spells CASSSMGTAEQYF. CDR3 DNA: TGTGCCAGCAGCTCCATGGGGACAGCCGAGCAGTACTTC. The chain carries TRBV11-2 and TRBJ2-7, with TRBD1 identical over 7 bases. The CDR3 is 13 amino acids. V lost 4 bases and J lost 6; bases outside the gene matches: 6. Germline CDR1 SGHAT, CDR2 FQNNGV.

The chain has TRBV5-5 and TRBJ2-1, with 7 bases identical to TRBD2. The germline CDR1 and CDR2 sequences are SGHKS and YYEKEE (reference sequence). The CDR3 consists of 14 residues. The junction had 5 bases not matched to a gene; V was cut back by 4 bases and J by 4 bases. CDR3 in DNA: TGTGCCAGCAGCCGGACTAGGTCTTACAATGAGCAGTTCTTC. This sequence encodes CASSRTRSYNEQFF.

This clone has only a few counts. The CDR3 loop is CASSFASDEQYF. The CDR3 bases are TGTGCCAGCAGCTTCGCAAGTGACGAGCAGTACTTC. V usage is TRBV11-2 and J usage is TRBJ2-7; D unresolved. CDR1 and CDR2 from the germline V gene are SGHAT and FQNNGV. V was trimmed by 3 bases and J by 5 bases, leaving 8 bases between them. CDR3 length equals 12 residues.

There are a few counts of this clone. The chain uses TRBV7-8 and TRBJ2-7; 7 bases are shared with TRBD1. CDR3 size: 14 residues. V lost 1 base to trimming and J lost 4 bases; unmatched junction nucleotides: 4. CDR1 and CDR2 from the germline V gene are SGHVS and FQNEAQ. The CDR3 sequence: CASSLGGTAYEQYF. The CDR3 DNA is TGTGCCAGCAGCTTAGGGGGGACAGCGTACGAGCAGTACTTC.

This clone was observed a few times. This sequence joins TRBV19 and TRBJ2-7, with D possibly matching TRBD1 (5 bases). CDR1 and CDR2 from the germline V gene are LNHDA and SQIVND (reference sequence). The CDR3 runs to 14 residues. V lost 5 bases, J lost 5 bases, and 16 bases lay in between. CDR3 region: CASSLPGQGNEQYF. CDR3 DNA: TGTGCCAGTAGTCTACCAGGGCAGGGTAACGAGCAGTACTTC.

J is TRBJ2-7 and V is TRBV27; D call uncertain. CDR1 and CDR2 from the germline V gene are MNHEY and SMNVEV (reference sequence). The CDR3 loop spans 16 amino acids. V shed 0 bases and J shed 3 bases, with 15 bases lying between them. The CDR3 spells CASSLSGLSTIYEQYF. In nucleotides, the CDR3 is TGTGCCAGCAGTTTATCTGGCCTTAGCACGATCTACGAGCAGTACTTC.

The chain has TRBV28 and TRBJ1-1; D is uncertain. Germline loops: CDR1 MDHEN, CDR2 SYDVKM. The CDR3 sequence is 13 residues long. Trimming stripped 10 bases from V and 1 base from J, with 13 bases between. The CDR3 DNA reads TGTGCCACCACCCCGGGCTGGAACACTGAAGCTTTCTTT. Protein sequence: CATTPGWNTEAFF.

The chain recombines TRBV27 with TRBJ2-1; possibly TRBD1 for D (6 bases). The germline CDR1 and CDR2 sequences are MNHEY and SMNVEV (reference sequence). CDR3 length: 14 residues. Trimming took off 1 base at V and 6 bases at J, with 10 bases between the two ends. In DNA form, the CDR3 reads TGTGCCAGCAGTTTATGGGGGCTAATCAATGAGCAGTTCTTC. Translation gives CASSLWGLINEQFF.

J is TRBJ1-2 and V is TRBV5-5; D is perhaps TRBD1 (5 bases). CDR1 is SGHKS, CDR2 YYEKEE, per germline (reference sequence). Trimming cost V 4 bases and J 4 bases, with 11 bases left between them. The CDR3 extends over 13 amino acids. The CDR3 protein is CASSRDVFYGYTF. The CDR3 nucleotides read TGTGCCAGCAGCAGGGACGTCTTCTATGGCTACACCTTC. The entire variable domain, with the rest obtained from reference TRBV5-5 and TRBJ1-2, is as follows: DAGVTQSPTHLIKTRGQQVTLRCSPISGHKSVSWYQQVLGQGPQFIFQYYEKEERGRGNFPDRFSARQFPNYSSELNVNALLLGDSALYLCASSRDVFYGYTFGSGTRLTVV.

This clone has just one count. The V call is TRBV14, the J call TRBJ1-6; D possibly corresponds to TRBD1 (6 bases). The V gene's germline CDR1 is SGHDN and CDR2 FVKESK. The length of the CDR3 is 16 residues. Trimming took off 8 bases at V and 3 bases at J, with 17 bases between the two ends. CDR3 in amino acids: CASRGGPPGYNSPLHF. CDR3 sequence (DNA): TGTGCCAGCCGAGGGGGACCCCCGGGCTATAATTCACCCCTCCACTTT.

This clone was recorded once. CDR3 in amino acids: CASSQDASGGDSYNEQFF. The CDR3 DNA is TGTGCCAGCAGCCAAGATGCCTCGGGGGGAGACTCCTACAATGAGCAGTTCTTC. The genes are TRBV4-2 and TRBJ2-1; 7 bases fit TRBD2. V shed 0 bases, J shed 0 bases, and the junction held 8 bases outside the gene matches. CDR3 length: 18 residues. Germline CDR1 and CDR2: LGHNA and YNFKEQ.

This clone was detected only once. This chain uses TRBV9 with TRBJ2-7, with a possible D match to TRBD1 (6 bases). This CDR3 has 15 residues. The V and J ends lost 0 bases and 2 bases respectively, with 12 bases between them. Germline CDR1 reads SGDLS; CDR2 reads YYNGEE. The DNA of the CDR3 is TGTGCCAGCAGCGTAGGGGCAGGGGATACCTACGAGCAGTACTTC. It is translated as CASSVGAGDTYEQYF. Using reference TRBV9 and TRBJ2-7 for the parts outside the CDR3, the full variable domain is DSGVTQTPKHLITATGQRVTLRCSPRSGDLSVYWYQQSLDQGLQFLIQYYNGEERAKGNILERFSAQQFPDLHSELNLSSLELGDSALYFCASSVGAGDTYEQYFGPGTRLTVT.